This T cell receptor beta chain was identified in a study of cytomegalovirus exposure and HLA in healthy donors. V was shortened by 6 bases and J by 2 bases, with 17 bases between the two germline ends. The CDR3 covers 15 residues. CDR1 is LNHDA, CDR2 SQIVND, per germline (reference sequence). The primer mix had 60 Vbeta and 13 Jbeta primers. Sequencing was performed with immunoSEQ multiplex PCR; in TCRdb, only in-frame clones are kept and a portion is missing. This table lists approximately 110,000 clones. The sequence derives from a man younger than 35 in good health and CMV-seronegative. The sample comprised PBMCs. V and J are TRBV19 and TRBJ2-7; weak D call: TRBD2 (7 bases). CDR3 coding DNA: TGTGCCAGTAGGGGAGGGGGGGGGCGAGCCTACGAGCAGTACTTC. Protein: CASRGGGGRAYEQYF.